Detailed here is one T cell receptor beta chain. The antigen is undetermined. Time point specified: blood 4 weeks post-SBRT, at nephrectomy. The treatment was: 15 Gy SBRT to primary tumor, nephrectomy 4 weeks later. Nephrectomy followed 15 Gy stereotactic body radiation by 4 weeks. Serial blood draws occurred at baseline and 2 and 4 weeks post-SBRT. This renal cell carcinoma was of the clear cell type. Measured with immunoSEQ multiplex PCR; TCRdb has only the in-frame clones, and not every one. The table shows some 81,000 clones, with 89% occurring only once. This CDR3 is built from 13 residues. Germline V CDR1 and CDR2: SEHNR, FQNEAQ (reference sequence). V dropped 3 bases and J dropped 4; count of bases not matched to a gene: 2. This record belongs to a study of radiation and T cells in renal cell carcinoma. The study's findings and limits: In blood, top tumor clones expanded by 2 weeks, shrinking by 4.

This clonotype was obtained from a woman in her 70s with renal cell carcinoma. This specimen was blood, taken from a patient whose treatment included radiotherapy and nephrectomy. This chain joins TRBV7-9 and TRBJ1-1, with TRBD1 matching 7 bases. The CDR3 loop reads CASSLEGATEAFF. The CDR3 DNA is TGTGCCAGCAGCTTGGAGGGGGCCACTGAAGCTTTCTTT.